This TCR beta chain was obtained from a study of blood T cell repertoires in COVID-19. Study-wide context: Collection of acute and convalescent COVID-19 samples took place in the United States, Italy and Spain.

The repertoire was sequenced with immunoSEQ multiplex PCR; TCRdb's copy has only in-frame clones and lacks some. The sample consists of 96,000 or so clones, around nine tenths of them appearing once. CDR1 is LNHDA, CDR2 SQIVND, per germline (reference sequence). V shed 1 base, J shed 1 base, and the junction held 3 bases outside the gene matches. This CDR3 spans 15 amino acids. This sequence joins TRBV19 and TRBJ2-7, with TRBD1 matching 8 bases. Material: peripheral blood. The sequence was collected from a man aged 55 to 70 with acute or convalescent COVID-19. CDR3 amino acids: CASSIVGTGSYEQYF. The CDR3 nucleotides are TGTGCCAGTAGTATAGTTGGGACAGGATCCTACGAGCAGTACTTC. Full variable domain (remainder filled in from reference TRBV19 and TRBJ2-7): DGGITQSPKYLFRKEGQNVTLSCEQNLNHDAMYWYRQDPGQGLRLIYYSQIVNDFQKGDIAEGYSVSREKKESFPLTVTSAQKNPTAFYLCASSIVGTGSYEQYFGPGTRLTVT.